This T cell receptor (beta chain) was identified during a study of response to subunit inactivated influenza vaccine. Study conclusions and caveats: Each seasonal flu vaccination may recruit only limited new T cells, authors suggested.

Trimming at V came to 5 bases and at J to 6 bases, leaving 11 bases not matched to a gene. From germline, CDR1 is SGHVS and CDR2 FNYEAQ. The CDR3 consists of 15 residues. There are a few counts of this clonotype. Its antigen is not known. Using its own MiXCR run on the RT-PCR reads, TCRdb lists one record per CDR3 protein. The data contain roughly 570,000 distinct CDR3 sequences, approximately 12% of them singletons. The TCR was taken from a middle-aged man who received an inactivated influenza vaccine. Sequencing used PBMCs from blood, obtained roughly 45 days after vaccination. V usage is TRBV7-6 and J usage is TRBJ2-3; 7 bases are shared with TRBD2. This CDR3 reads CASSPGLAERDTQYF. CDR3 coding DNA: TGTGCCAGCAGCCCGGGGCTAGCGGAGAGGGATACGCAGTATTTT.